The source of this TCR beta chain is a study of cytomegalovirus exposure and HLA in healthy donors. Overall study results and limits: It was about 180 TCR beta chains that were listed as cytomegalovirus-associated.

There are 14 residues in the CDR3. Germline assignment: CDR1 SGHTA and CDR2 FQGTGA. Unmatched junction bases numbered 4, after V lost 6 bases and J lost 3 bases. Donors were drawn from the approximately 120-subject validation cohort, separate from the roughly 610-subject first cohort. Assay used: immunoSEQ multiplex PCR; TCRdb lists only in-frame clones, some missing. The sample comprises 150,000 to 200,000 clones, around 88% of which are singletons, and more than 1.2% rests with the top ten. For this clone: Its antigen is as yet unknown.

The sequence was collected from a woman aged 18-30 years in good health and CMV-seronegative. Source material: PBMCs. The rearrangement links TRBV7-3 to TRBJ2-3, with TRBD2 matching 9 bases. This chain's CDR3 is CASSSSGATDTQYF. CDR3 sequence (DNA): TGTGCCAGCAGTTCTAGCGGGGCGACAGATACGCAGTATTTT.